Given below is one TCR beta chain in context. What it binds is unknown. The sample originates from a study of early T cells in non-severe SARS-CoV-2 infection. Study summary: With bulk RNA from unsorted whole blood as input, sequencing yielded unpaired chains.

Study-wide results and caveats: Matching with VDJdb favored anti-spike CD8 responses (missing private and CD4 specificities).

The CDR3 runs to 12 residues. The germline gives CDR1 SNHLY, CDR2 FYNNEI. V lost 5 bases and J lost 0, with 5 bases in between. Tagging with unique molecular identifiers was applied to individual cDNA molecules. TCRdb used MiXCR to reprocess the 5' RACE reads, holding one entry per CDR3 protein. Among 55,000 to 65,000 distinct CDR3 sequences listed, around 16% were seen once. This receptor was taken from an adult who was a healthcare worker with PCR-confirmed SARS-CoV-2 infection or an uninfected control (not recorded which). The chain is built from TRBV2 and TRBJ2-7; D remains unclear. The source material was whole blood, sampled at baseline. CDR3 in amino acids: CASSKNSYEQYF. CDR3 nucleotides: TGTGCCAGCAGTAAGAACTCCTACGAGCAGTACTTC.